This is a list of T cell receptor beta chains from one sample in a study of spatial heterogeneity in lung cancer. MiXCR, applied by TCRdb to the 5' RACE reads, yields one record per CDR3 protein. The table lists about 40,000 distinct CDR3 sequences, approximately 5.2% of them singletons. This sample comprised PBMCs, obtained at surgery. Receptors originate from a female donor with early-stage non-small cell lung cancer. The CDR3 runs from the conserved cysteine through the conserved F or W.

J | V | CDR3
TRBJ2-6 | TRBV20-1 | CSASLTDGANVLTF
TRBJ1-4 | TRBV7-9 | CASSLVSEKLFF
TRBJ2-1 | TRBV5-4 | CASSPGASGGAYEQFF
TRBJ2-2 | TRBV7-3 | CASSQAGTRNTGELFF
TRBJ1-6 | TRBV2 | CASKRRGTGPNSPLHF
TRBJ2-5 | TRBV29-1 | CSVASQRDGTQYF
TRBJ2-7 | TRBV27 | CASSLSDRGPYEQYF
TRBJ2-7 | TRBV19 | CASNPGVSYEQYF
TRBJ1-2 | TRBV7-9 | CASSYPPGQGDYGYTF
TRBJ2-5 | TRBV28 | CASSLVLLAGGPGQETQYF
TRBJ1-2 | TRBV29-1 | CSVNPRLSGYGYTF
TRBJ1-1 | TRBV30 | CAWTLGLNTEAFF
TRBJ1-3 | TRBV9 | CASSPGDSGNTIYF
TRBJ2-3 | TRBV4-1 | CASSPPLAGDRGTQYF